This paragraph reports one T cell receptor beta chain. Its antigen is as yet unknown. The junction departs from germline at one end; a sequencing error may be responsible. The study team obtained lesional scalp punch biopsies and peripheral blood from alopecia areata patients. This entry belongs to a study of CD8+ T cells in alopecia areata. Looking at the study overall: Tofacitinib was given for 6 to 18 months, then stopped for 6 months.

Once RNA had been extracted, it was reverse transcribed into cDNA to act as the sequencing template. Generated by immunoSEQ multiplex PCR, the TCRdb table keeps only in-frame clones and is missing some. The sample contains approximately 91,000 clones, about 40% of which appear only once. Study findings and constraints: Scalp specimens additionally yield sequences from normal skin's resident alphabeta T cells. An increase in clonality over normal scalp was evident in lesional scalp, especially alopecia totalis/universalis.

This CDR3 has 12 residues. CDR1 is SQVTM and CDR2 is ANQGSEA in the germline V gene. The origin of this receptor is a human donor with alopecia areata. The chain employs TRBV29-1 and TRBJ1-2; D uncertain. Sequenced: CD4+ T cells sorted from blood. DNA of the CDR3: TGCGGCGTTGTTCGGCAAAACTATGGCTACACCTTC. Its protein product is CGVVRQNYGYTF. Full variable domain (missing parts from reference TRBV29-1 and TRBJ1-2): SAVISQKPSRDICQRGTSLTIQCQVDSQVTMMFWYRQQPGQSLTLIATANQGSEATYESGFVIDKFPISRPNLTFSTLTVSNMSPEDSSIYLCGVVRQNYGYTFGSGTRLTVV.